This T cell receptor (beta chain) was captured by sequencing in a study of CD8 T cells in Susac syndrome. RNA totalling roughly 0.5 to 1 ug underwent reverse transcription with random hexamers. TCRdb analysed the immunoSEQ multiplex PCR reads with MiXCR anew, one entry per CDR3 protein. The table lists 120,000 or so distinct CDR3 sequences, approximately 94% of them singletons. V lost 5 bases, J lost 7 bases, and 5 bases stayed unmatched. This CDR3 has 12 amino acids. Germline CDR1 is DFQATT and CDR2 is SNEGSKA (reference sequence). The receptor comes from a human donor with multiple sclerosis. This chain connects TRBV20-1 to TRBJ1-2, with 9 nucleotides matching TRBD1. Sequencing was performed on CD4+ T cells from PBMCs. CDR3 sequence (DNA): TGCAGTGCTCCGGACAGGGGCGGTGGCTACACCTTC. Its protein product is CSAPDRGGGYTF.